The next 21 T cell receptor beta chains were all read from a single sample in a study of T-cell memory formation after mild COVID-19. One entry per CDR3 protein results from TCRdb running MiXCR on the 5' RACE reads. The sample shows a few hundred thousand distinct CDR3 sequences, more than 20% of them seen only once. The source material was PBMCs or a T cell subset sorted from them (not recorded which). The receptors come from a man between 18 and 35 years old who had mild COVID-19 (a few samples of this study predate the infection). Cell type and time point are not known.

There are a few counts of this clonotype. This sequence joins TRBV28 and TRBJ2-5, with D uncertain. V was cut by 5 bases and J by 4 bases, with 14 bases left in between. The CDR3 is 14 amino acids. The germline V gene has CDR1 MDHEN and CDR2 SYDVKM. The CDR3 spells CASSVHTDRETQYF. Here the CDR3 DNA reads TGTGCCAGCAGTGTTCATACGGACCGAGAGACCCAGTACTTC.

The gene calls are TRBV9 and TRBJ1-1, with TRBD1 as a possible D gene (5 bases). Germline lookup yields CDR1 SGDLS and CDR2 YYNGEE. V was trimmed by 1 base and J by 4 bases, leaving 11 bases between them. CDR3 length equals 14 residues. CDR3 in DNA: TGTGCCAGCAGCGTAAATGTCCAGGGCACTGAAGCTTTCTTT. This translates into CASSVNVQGTEAFF. Full variable domain (missing parts from reference TRBV9 and TRBJ1-1): DSGVTQTPKHLITATGQRVTLRCSPRSGDLSVYWYQQSLDQGLQFLIQYYNGEERAKGNILERFSAQQFPDLHSELNLSSLELGDSALYFCASSVNVQGTEAFFGQGTRLTVV.

This chain uses TRBV4-1 with TRBJ1-5; D not certain. The CDR3 runs to 15 residues. V was pared by 1 base and J by 6 bases, with 13 bases between. The germline CDR1 and CDR2 sequences are MGHRA and YSYEKL. CDR3 residues: CASSQASGSGQPQHF. Written as DNA, the CDR3 is TGCGCCAGCAGCCAAGCCTCGGGGTCAGGTCAGCCCCAGCATTTT.

This clonotype occurred a few times. The CDR3 sequence: CASSQDLAYEQYF. The CDR3 bases are TGCGCCAGCAGCCAAGATTTAGCCTACGAGCAGTACTTC. The chain combines TRBV4-3 with TRBJ2-7; no firm D call. CDR3 length: 13 residues. Looked up from germline, CDR1 is LGHNA and CDR2 is YSLEER. V shed 0 bases and J shed 2 bases, with 5 bases lying between them.

The rearrangement uses TRBV12-3 or TRBV12-4 and TRBJ2-3, with D possibly called TRBD1 or TRBD2 (5 bases each). V was clipped by 5 bases and J by 7 bases, with 16 bases between them. This CDR3 is built from 14 residues. The CDR3 loop reads CASSGGLEGNTQYF. Here the CDR3 DNA reads TGTGCCAGCAGTGGGGGTCTTGAAGGGAATACGCAGTATTTT.

This chain's CDR3 is CASSTANTDTQYF. CDR3 sequence (DNA): TGTGCCAGCAGCACCGCGAACACAGATACGCAGTATTTT. The rearrangement links TRBV7-3 to TRBJ2-3; D unclear. Germline V gene sequence: CDR1 SGHTA, CDR2 FQGTGA. The CDR3 has 13 residues. V was clipped by 5 bases and J by 2 bases, with 8 bases between them.

This clonotype was seen only a few times. The rearrangement uses TRBV7-2 and TRBJ2-1, with 10 nucleotides matching TRBD2. V shed 2 bases, J shed 14 bases, and the junction held 12 bases outside the gene matches. Germline CDR1 is SGHTA and CDR2 is FQGNSA. The CDR3 has 15 amino acids. The CDR3 DNA reads TGTGCCAGCAGCTTACCCGCTAGCGGGGGAGGTTGGGAGTTCTTC. The encoded protein is CASSLPASGGGWEFF.

This clonotype was detected only a few times. The chain is built from TRBV4-3 and TRBJ2-3; D assignment may be TRBD1 or TRBD2 (5 bases each). The CDR3 has 16 residues. Germline CDR1 is LGHNA and CDR2 is YSLEER. V gave up 0 bases and J gave up 0 bases, with 10 bases separating them. In DNA form, the CDR3 reads TGCGCCAGCAGCCAAGATGACGGGGCTAGCACAGATACGCAGTATTTT. It is translated as CASSQDDGASTDTQYF.

This clonotype was counted a few times. A junction boundary mismatches the germline segment, possibly from a read error. The CDR3 here is CASSQGSVSGELFF. In DNA, the CDR3 is TGCGCCAGCAGTCAAGGGTCCGTCTCCGGGGAGCTGTTTTTT. The chain recombines TRBV4-3 with TRBJ2-2; D remains ambiguous. CDR3 length: 14 amino acids. Germline loops: CDR1 LGHNA, CDR2 YSLEER.

This clonotype was detected many times. The chain links TRBV24-1 to TRBJ2-1; perhaps TRBD1 as D (7 bases). CDR3 length: 14 amino acids. Germline V lookup: CDR1 KGHDR, CDR2 SFDVKD. Trimming cost V 5 bases and J 8 bases, with 15 bases left between them. Here the CDR3 reads CATSGQGGRYEQFF. In nucleotides, the CDR3 is TGTGCCACCAGTGGGCAGGGGGGCCGGTATGAGCAGTTCTTC.

This chain uses TRBV7-2 with TRBJ1-5; possibly TRBD1 for D (6 bases). V was shortened by 5 bases and J by 7 bases, with 15 bases between the two germline ends. Germline V gene data show CDR1 as SGHTA and CDR2 as FQGNSA. CDR3 length: 14 amino acids. Written as DNA, the CDR3 is TGTGCCAGCAGCAAGGGGGACCCTTGGCAGCCCCAGCATTTT. The encoded protein is CASSKGDPWQPQHF.

This clonotype was counted between two and nine times. The chain has TRBV7-8 and TRBJ2-1, with a possible D match to TRBD2 (5 bases). CDR3 length: 15 residues. Per germline, CDR1 SGHVS and CDR2 FQNEAQ. V dropped 4 bases and J dropped 4 bases, with 14 bases sitting between them. The CDR3 here is CASSSRRTSYNEQFF. CDR3 in DNA: TGTGCCAGCAGCTCGCGTCGGACTTCTTACAATGAGCAGTTCTTC.

This clonotype occurred a few times. CDR3 DNA: TGTGCCAGCAGCCAAATTACAGGGACAAATTCACCCCTCCACTTT. It is translated as CASSQITGTNSPLHF. This chain links TRBV3-1 with TRBJ1-6; weak D call: TRBD1 (6 bases). The germline gives CDR1 LGHDT, CDR2 YNNKEL (reference sequence). This CDR3 region has 15 residues. Trimming cost V 2 bases and J 7 bases, with 12 bases left between them.

This sequence joins TRBV5-5 and TRBJ1-2, with a weak D call TRBD1 (5 bases). CDR3 length: 14 amino acids. Between the trimmed V and J ends, which lost 4 bases and 6 bases, there was a span of 16 bases. Germline V gives CDR1 SGHKS, CDR2 YYEKEE (reference sequence). The CDR3 region is CASSLAQGTDGYTF. DNA for the CDR3: TGTGCCAGCAGCCTGGCGCAAGGGACGGATGGCTACACCTTC.

This clonotype was detected a few times. The chain links TRBV10-3 to TRBJ1-3; no firm D call. V lost 10 bases and J lost 0, with 10 bases in between. The CDR3 consists of 13 residues. CDR1 ENHRY and CDR2 SYGVKD come from the germline V gene. In nucleotides, the CDR3 is TGTGCCACCGAGGCCCTCTCTGGAAACACCATATATTTT. Translation: CATEALSGNTIYF.

Only a few counts were recorded for this clonotype. This chain joins TRBV7-2 and TRBJ2-7, with D unresolved. Germline lookup yields CDR1 SGHTA and CDR2 FQGNSA. With 6 bases removed from V and 6 bases from J, the gap between germline ends came to 15 bases. The CDR3 totals 13 residues. In DNA form, the CDR3 reads TGTGCCAGCAGTTGGGCAGGCGTAATCGAGCAGTACTTC. Amino acid sequence: CASSWAGVIEQYF.

This clonotype was counted a few times. This rearrangement joins TRBV5-1 to TRBJ1-4, with D perhaps matching TRBD1 (6 bases). Trimming cost V 0 bases and J 7 bases, with 13 bases left between them. Germline values: CDR1 SGHRS, CDR2 YFSETQ. This CDR3 comprises 15 residues. The CDR3 is CASSLVPGAGEKLFF. The CDR3 DNA follows: TGCGCCAGCAGCTTGGTGCCGGGGGCTGGTGAAAAACTGTTTTTT.

The rearrangement uses TRBV5-1 and TRBJ2-3; 12 nucleotides match TRBD2. The CDR3 totals 16 residues. With 4 bases clipped from V and 4 bases from J, the junction kept 7 bases outside the gene matches. In germline, CDR1 is SGHRS, CDR2 YFSETQ. CDR3 region: CASSAGLAGIADTQYF. DNA for the CDR3: TGCGCCAGCAGCGCCGGACTAGCGGGGATCGCAGATACGCAGTATTTT.

V gene TRBV18 combines with J gene TRBJ1-2, with 7 bases matching TRBD1. The CDR3 totals 17 residues. Losses at the gene ends were 6 bases for V and 2 bases for J; bases not matched to a gene: 15. Germline V gene sequence: CDR1 KGHSH, CDR2 LQKENI. The CDR3 reads CASSPSGGGALNYGYTF. CDR3 DNA: TGTGCCAGCTCCCCCTCTGGAGGGGGCGCGTTAAACTATGGCTACACCTTC.

This clonotype appeared a single time. The chain combines TRBV28 with TRBJ2-5; D might be TRBD2 (7 bases). In germline, CDR1 is MDHEN, CDR2 SYDVKM. V lost 6 bases and J 1 base, leaving 18 bases between the germline ends. The CDR3 sequence is 16 residues long. The CDR3, as DNA: TGTGCCAGCAGCCCCCGGAGGGGGGGACCCCAAGAGACCCAGTACTTC. It is translated as CASSPRRGGPQETQYF.

The chain recombines TRBV12-3 or TRBV12-4 with TRBJ2-2; D is ambiguous. This CDR3 contains 15 residues. Trimming cost V 3 bases and J 2 bases, with 10 bases left between them. The CDR3 loop reads CASSLGISNTGELFF. Here the CDR3 DNA reads TGTGCCAGCAGTTTGGGTATTTCAAACACCGGGGAGCTGTTTTTT.